This T cell receptor (beta chain) stems from a study of cytomegalovirus exposure and HLA in healthy donors. Study-level information: The study placed approximately 80% of its roughly 400 genotyped donors in the Caucasian-associated ancestry cluster.

The study ran its PCR with 60 Vbeta and 13 Jbeta primers. Repertoires were generated with immunoSEQ multiplex PCR, while TCRdb's copy carries only in-frame clones and drops some. The sample consists of about 180,000 clones, 80% to 85% of them appearing once. Study observations and caveats: One later analysis reportedly identified an Asian-associated ancestry cluster that showed fewer N-insertions than the roughly 600-donor mean. At a 0.05 false discovery rate, a later analysis found roughly 17,000 TCR beta sequences to be associated with HLA alleles. Specific recognition of CMV antigens was confirmed in vitro for a few chains (all CMV-associated).

To note about this clone: The antigen is unknown.

The CDR3 has 16 amino acids. CDR1 is SGHTA and CDR2 is FQGNSA in the germline V gene. V gave up 3 bases and J gave up 1 base, with 15 bases separating them. The V gene is TRBV7-2, the J gene TRBJ1-2, with D unclear. The origin of this receptor is a woman in her 30s in good health and CMV-seronegative. The sequenced sample consisted of PBMCs. The CDR3 region has the DNA TGTGCCAGCAGCTTCGGGTTCGCTCCCTTTAACTATGGCTACACCTTC. Protein product: CASSFGFAPFNYGYTF.